These 25 T cell receptor beta chains came from one sample sequenced in a study of shared clonotypes between healthy human individuals. Profiled with immunoSEQ multiplex PCR; TCRdb holds only in-frame clones, not every one. The table lists 450,000 to 600,000 clones, about 80% of them singletons. Source material: PBMCs. The receptors were sampled from a woman in her thirties or forties in good health. Some clones in this sample may be carry-over from other donors' samples.

This rearrangement joins TRBV29-1 to TRBJ2-5, with 7 positions matching TRBD2. Per germline, CDR1 SQVTM and CDR2 ANQGSEA. After removal of 3 bases from V and 5 bases from J, the junction contained 12 bases not matched to a gene. The CDR3 is 15 residues long. The CDR3 loop reads CSVDLVREEEETQYF. The CDR3, as DNA: TGCAGCGTTGATCTCGTACGGGAGGAGGAGGAGACCCAGTACTTC.

The V and J genes are TRBV27 and TRBJ2-2; the match to TRBD2 covers 12 bases. Per the germline V gene, CDR1 is MNHEY and CDR2 is SMNVEV (reference sequence). V trimming: 5 bases; J trimming: 4 bases; junction bases outside the gene matches: 5. The CDR3 covers 16 residues. The CDR3 protein is CASSQSSGRVTGELFF. Here the CDR3 DNA reads TGTGCCAGCAGTCAATCTAGCGGGAGGGTCACCGGGGAGCTGTTTTTT.

Here the CDR3 reads CASSPPGTAGGNTIYF. Written as DNA, the CDR3 is TGTGCCAGCTCACCACCGGGGACAGCGGGTGGAAACACCATATATTTT. This chain links TRBV18 with TRBJ1-3; TRBD1 agrees at 7 bases. The J segment lost 3 bases and the V segment lost 0 bases, leaving 5 bases of the junction unmatched. CDR3 length equals 16 residues. Looked up from germline, CDR1 is KGHSH and CDR2 is LQKENI.

The rearrangement joins TRBV10-1 to TRBJ1-3, with no clear D. V dropped 6 bases and J dropped 4 bases, with 7 bases sitting between them. This CDR3 is 12 amino acids long. The germline V gene has CDR1 WNHNN and CDR2 SYGVQD (reference sequence). The CDR3 DNA follows: TGCGCCAGCAGCATAGGGGGAAACACCATATATTTT. It specifies CASSIGGNTIYF.

This sequence joins TRBV7-8 and TRBJ2-7; 7 nucleotides agree with TRBD1. The CDR3 contains 17 residues. V lost 5 bases to trimming and J lost 3 bases; unmatched junction nucleotides: 16. Germline V gene sequence: CDR1 SGHVS, CDR2 FQNEAQ. The chain's CDR3 is CASSKGVTGSFRYEQYF. The CDR3, as DNA: TGTGCCAGCAGCAAAGGGGTGACAGGGTCTTTCCGCTACGAGCAGTACTTC.

Points on this clone: This may arise from a read error, as a much more abundant clone is one base away. Distinct nucleotide sequences in the sample also encode this CDR3. CDR3 sequence: CASSSVRDRGYGANVLTF. DNA of the CDR3: TGTGCCAGCAGCTCCGTTCGGGACAGGGGTTATGGGGCCAACGTCCTGACTTTC. The V gene is TRBV11-2, the J gene TRBJ2-6; 10 bases match TRBD1. The CDR3 totals 18 residues. Germline V lookup: CDR1 SGHAT, CDR2 FQNNGV. J lost 3 bases, V lost 4 bases, and 9 bases had no gene match.

The chain recombines TRBV5-6 with TRBJ2-3, with TRBD1 as a possible D gene (6 bases). Trimming stripped 0 bases from V and 5 bases from J, with 10 bases between. Per the germline V gene, CDR1 is SGHDT and CDR2 is YYEEEE. This CDR3 is 14 amino acids long. CDR3 bases: TGTGCCAGCAGCTTGGTGGGGGCTGTAGATACGCAGTATTTT. This encodes CASSLVGAVDTQYF.

This chain links TRBV28 with TRBJ2-3; 8 positions match TRBD2. J gave up 5 bases and V 8 bases, and 6 bases lay outside the gene matches. Germline V lookup: CDR1 MDHEN, CDR2 SYDVKM. CDR3 length: 13 amino acids. The CDR3: CASFAGGVDTQYF. In DNA form, the CDR3 reads TGTGCCAGCTTTGCGGGAGGCGTAGATACGCAGTATTTT.

A word on this clone: The same CDR3 also results from other DNA sequences found in this sample. This chain joins TRBV2 and TRBJ2-7; D possibly corresponds to TRBD2 (7 bases). The CDR3 contains 12 residues. CDR1 and CDR2 from the germline V gene are SNHLY and FYNNEI. The germline V and J ends were trimmed by 6 bases and 3 bases, with 9 bases remaining between them. CDR3 DNA: TGTGCCAGCAGAGGGGGGGGCTACGAGCAGTACTTC. Translation gives CASRGGGYEQYF.

This chain connects TRBV5-1 to TRBJ2-2, with 8 positions matching TRBD1. The junction had 10 bases not matched to a gene; V was cut back by 5 bases and J by 4 bases. Germline assignment: CDR1 SGHRS and CDR2 YFSETQ. The CDR3 sequence is 16 residues long. Here the CDR3 reads CASRITRGRITGELFF. The CDR3, as DNA: TGCGCCAGCAGAATCACCAGGGGGCGCATCACCGGGGAGCTGTTTTTT.

About this clone: The sample holds other DNA sequences that translate to the same CDR3. V gene TRBV27 combines with J gene TRBJ2-7; D is unclear. The CDR3 is 14 amino acids. Per germline, CDR1 MNHEY and CDR2 SMNVEV (reference sequence). V was clipped by 2 bases and J by 0 bases, with 8 bases between them. The CDR3, as DNA: TGTGCCAGCAGTTTAGGCTCGGGCTCCTACGAGCAGTACTTC. This gives the protein CASSLGSGSYEQYF.

The sample holds many counts of this clone. The chain uses TRBV15 and TRBJ2-1; no firm D call. Germline CDR1 LNHNV, CDR2 YYDKDF (reference sequence). The germline V and J ends were trimmed by 0 bases and 9 bases, with 9 bases remaining between them. The length of the CDR3 is 13 residues. This CDR3 is CATSRDRSPEQFF. The CDR3 nucleotides are TGTGCCACCAGCAGAGATCGATCCCCTGAGCAGTTCTTC.

V is TRBV11-2 and J is TRBJ2-1, with 11 bases identical to TRBD1. J lost 4 bases, V lost 6 bases, and 5 bases had no gene match. Germline-derived CDR1 and CDR2 are SGHAT and FQNNGV. CDR3 size: 15 residues. CDR3 in DNA: TGTGCCAGCAGATTGGACAGGGGGCAATACAATGAGCAGTTCTTC. It translates to CASRLDRGQYNEQFF.

The V and J genes are TRBV18 and TRBJ2-7, with TRBD2 matching 10 bases. The germline CDR1 and CDR2 sequences are KGHSH and LQKENI. The CDR3 covers 17 residues. The V gene end was trimmed by 3 bases and the J gene end by 5 bases; junction bases not matched to a gene: 13. The CDR3 reads CASSPQEGSGRGHEQYF. The CDR3 DNA reads as TGTGCCAGCTCACCCCAGGAGGGCAGCGGGAGGGGCCACGAGCAGTACTTC.

Only one count was recorded for this clone. The chain links TRBV13 to TRBJ2-5, with D possibly TRBD2 on 7 matching bases. Germline CDR1 is PRHDT and CDR2 is FYEKMQ (reference sequence). Deletions cut 0 bases from V and 1 base from J, with 15 bases between. The CDR3 is made up of 17 amino acids. For the CDR3, the DNA is TGTGCCAGCAGCTTAGGTGGGGGGGCTAGCGGCCAAGAGACCCAGTACTTC. It translates to CASSLGGGASGQETQYF.

On this clone: Other DNA sequences in this sample translate to the same CDR3. The rearrangement joins TRBV18 to TRBJ2-7, with D perhaps assigned TRBD1 or TRBD2 (5 bases each). The CDR3 is 13 amino acids. Trimming pared 2 bases from V and 0 bases from J, leaving 5 bases between. Germline loops: CDR1 KGHSH, CDR2 LQKENI. The DNA of the CDR3 is TGTGCCAGCTCACCAGGGGGCTCCTACGAGCAGTACTTC. Its translation: CASSPGGSYEQYF.

The rearrangement joins TRBV28 to TRBJ1-1; D uncertain. V shed 3 bases and J shed 0 bases, with 17 bases lying between them. Germline loops: CDR1 MDHEN, CDR2 SYDVKM. The CDR3 length is 17 residues. The CDR3 DNA is TGTGCCAGCAGTTTGGCAAGACAAGCCCGATTGAACACTGAAGCTTTCTTT. Translated: CASSLARQARLNTEAFF.

This chain uses TRBV6-1 with TRBJ2-7; D remains ambiguous. The germline V and J ends were trimmed by 5 bases and 7 bases, with 6 bases remaining between them. Germline lookup yields CDR1 MNHNS and CDR2 SASEGT. This CDR3 contains 10 residues. CDR3 residues: CASSLGEQYF. The CDR3 bases are TGTGCCAGCAGTCTGGGGGAGCAGTACTTC.

This chain uses TRBV7-7 with TRBJ2-7, with D unresolved. The CDR3 consists of 15 residues. Germline CDR1 SSHAT, CDR2 FNYEAQ (reference sequence). V was cut by 0 bases and J by 0 bases, with 9 bases left in between. The CDR3 nucleotides are TGTGCCAGCAGCTTAGCCTTAGGCAGCTCCTACGAGCAGTACTTC. Its translation: CASSLALGSSYEQYF.

V gene TRBV11-2 combines with J gene TRBJ2-2, with 9 positions matching TRBD2. This CDR3 contains 15 residues. Losses at the gene ends were 7 bases for V and 4 bases for J; bases not matched to a gene: 7. From germline, CDR1 is SGHAT and CDR2 FQNNGV. CDR3 in amino acids: CASMALAGITGELFF. CDR3 DNA sequence: TGTGCCAGCATGGCCCTAGCGGGAATCACCGGGGAGCTGTTTTTT. The full variable domain, rest sourced from reference TRBV11-2 and TRBJ2-2, is EAGVAQSPRYKIIEKRQSVAFWCNPISGHATLYWYQQILGQGPKLLIQFQNNGVVDDSQLPKDRFSAERLKGVDSTLKIQPAKLEDSAVYLCASMALAGITGELFFGEGSRLTVL.

This clone showed up just a few times. J is TRBJ2-2 and V is TRBV28; D may be TRBD1 (5 bases). The CDR3 is made up of 13 amino acids. CDR1 is MDHEN, CDR2 SYDVKM, per germline. The ends were cut back, 10 bases at V and 0 bases at J, with 9 bases in the middle. DNA for the CDR3: TGTGCCACCGACAGTTCGAACACCGGGGAGCTGTTTTTT. Protein sequence: CATDSSNTGELFF. Filled out from reference TRBV28 and TRBJ2-2, the complete variable domain reads DVKVTQSSRYLVKRTGEKVFLECVQDMDHENMFWYRQDPGLGLRLIYFSYDVKMKEKGDIPEGYSVSREKKERFSLILESASTNQTSMYLCATDSSNTGELFFGEGSRLTVL.

This rearrangement joins TRBV7-6 to TRBJ1-2; 8 bases fit TRBD1. The CDR3 has 14 residues. Trimming at V came to 1 base and at J to 5 bases, leaving 3 bases not matched to a gene. The germline gives CDR1 SGHVS, CDR2 FNYEAQ. CDR3 in amino acids: CASSLGTGGYGYTF. CDR3 DNA sequence: TGTGCCAGCAGCTTAGGAACAGGGGGTTATGGCTACACCTTC.

The chain links TRBV28 to TRBJ2-5; TRBD1 or TRBD2 may be the D gene (6 bases each). In germline, CDR1 is MDHEN, CDR2 SYDVKM. Trimming cost V 3 bases and J 1 base, with 12 bases left between them. The CDR3 covers 15 residues. CDR3 loop: CASSFPGAPQETQYF. The DNA for the CDR3 is TGTGCCAGCAGTTTCCCGGGGGCGCCCCAAGAGACCCAGTACTTC.

V gene TRBV7-8 combines with J gene TRBJ2-7; TRBD1 aligns across 7 bases. Germline-derived CDR1 and CDR2 are SGHVS and FQNEAQ. With V trimmed by 5 bases and J by 7 bases, 8 bases remained unmatched. The CDR3 contains 13 residues. In nucleotides, the CDR3 is TGTGCCAGCAGCCTTGACAGGGTGCAAGAGCAGTACTTC. It yields the protein CASSLDRVQEQYF.

The rearrangement joins TRBV18 to TRBJ2-7, with 14 bases that match TRBD2. Germline V gives CDR1 KGHSH, CDR2 LQKENI. Trimming took 8 bases from V and 4 from J; bases not matched to a gene: 7. This CDR3 is 15 amino acids long. CDR3 sequence reads: CASASGTSGSYEQYF. For the CDR3, the DNA is TGTGCCAGCGCTAGTGGGACTAGCGGGAGTTACGAGCAGTACTTC.